These 29 T cell receptor beta chains were all obtained from the same sample, sequenced in a study of blood T cell repertoires in COVID-19. Sequenced by immunoSEQ multiplex PCR; TCRdb stores in-frame clones only, minus some. The top ten hold 2.5% to 3% of the sample, which has roughly 160,000 clones, around 72% seen once. Sequencing was carried out using peripheral blood. Every receptor here comes from a woman older than 75 with acute or convalescent COVID-19.

CDR3 amino acids: CASSSTGTSGVQYF. As DNA, the CDR3 is TGTGCCAGCAGCAGTACCGGGACTAGCGGGGTGCAGTACTTC. J is TRBJ2-7 and V is TRBV7-2; TRBD2 matches at 13 bases. Trimming cost V 5 bases and J 9 bases; bases outside gene matches: 7. CDR3 length: 14 residues. The germline gives CDR1 SGHTA, CDR2 FQGNSA. The full variable domain, in which reference TRBV7-2 and TRBJ2-7 provide the parts outside the CDR3, is GAGVSQSPSNKVTEKGKDVELRCDPISGHTALYWYRQSLGQGLEFLIYFQGNSAPDKSGLPSDRFSAERTGGSVSTLTIQRTQQEDSAVYLCASSSTGTSGVQYFGPGTRLTVT.

This rearrangement joins TRBV7-9 to TRBJ2-7; the match to TRBD2 covers 9 bases. This CDR3 has 16 amino acids. CDR1 is SEHNR and CDR2 is FQNEAQ in the germline V gene (reference sequence). The J segment lost 1 base and the V segment lost 0 bases, leaving 4 bases of the junction unmatched. CDR3 bases: TGTGCCAGCAGCTTAGCGGAGGCGGGAGGGTCCTACGAGCAGTACTTC. The encoded protein is CASSLAEAGGSYEQYF.

DNA of the CDR3: TGTGCCAGCAGCCAAGTGGGTGGGCCCCCTTCCCCCAATGAGCAGTTCTTC. Its protein product is CASSQVGGPPSPNEQFF. The rearrangement uses TRBV3-1 (or the pseudogene TRBV3-2) and TRBJ2-1, with D hard to call. The germline CDR1 and CDR2 sequences are LGHDT and YNNKEL (reference sequence). Trimming stripped 1 base from V and 6 bases from J, with 19 bases between. This CDR3 has 17 residues.

The genes are TRBV30 and TRBJ2-4; D is perhaps TRBD2 (5 bases). CDR1 is GTSNPN and CDR2 is SVGIG in the germline V gene (reference sequence). V lost 0 bases and J lost 4, with 13 bases in between. The CDR3 has 15 amino acids. This chain's CDR3 is CAWSVPGVTKNIQYF. CDR3 bases: TGTGCCTGGAGTGTACCCGGGGTTACGAAAAACATTCAGTACTTC. The whole variable domain, filled in from reference TRBV30 and TRBJ2-4, reads SQTIHQWPATLVQPVGSPLSLECTVEGTSNPNLYWYRQAAGRGLQLLFYSVGIGQISSEVPQNLSASRPQDRQFILSSKKLLLSDSGFYLCAWSVPGVTKNIQYFGAGTRLSVL.

As DNA, the CDR3 is TGTGCCAGCAGTCAGGGGGTTGGGGCCAACGTCCTGACTTTC. Encoded protein: CASSQGVGANVLTF. V gene TRBV6-5 combines with J gene TRBJ2-6, with 7 positions matching TRBD1. CDR1 and CDR2 from the germline V gene are MNHEY and SVGAGI. Trimming cost V 5 bases and J 3 bases; bases outside gene matches: 1. The CDR3 runs to 14 residues.

V usage is TRBV6-1 and J usage is TRBJ1-1, with unresolved D. Trimming pared 2 bases from V and 1 base from J, leaving 17 bases between. This CDR3 spans 17 amino acids. Germline CDR1 and CDR2: MNHNS and SASEGT. CDR3 in DNA: TGTGCCAGCAGTGAATGGGGTCGGGAAGGCCCGAACACTGAAGCTTTCTTT. Translated: CASSEWGREGPNTEAFF.

The rearrangement uses TRBV4-2 and TRBJ2-7; D is possibly TRBD1 (5 bases). Trimming stripped 1 base from V and 6 bases from J, with 16 bases between. The CDR3 is 15 amino acids. In germline, CDR1 is LGHNA, CDR2 YNFKEQ. The CDR3 DNA follows: TGTGCCAGCAGCCAAGGGGGTGCGCAGGGAAGCGAGCAGTACTTC. Encoded protein: CASSQGGAQGSEQYF.

V gene TRBV6-2 or TRBV6-3 combines with J gene TRBJ2-5; 9 positions agree with TRBD1. CDR1 and CDR2 from the germline V gene are MNHEY and SVGEGT. The CDR3 has 16 amino acids. V shed 2 bases, J shed 5 bases, and the junction held 9 bases outside the gene matches. CDR3 amino acids: CASSYQTGQGMETQYF. The DNA for the CDR3 is TGTGCCAGCAGTTACCAAACCGGACAGGGGATGGAGACCCAGTACTTC.

This clone appeared a single time. V is TRBV28 and J is TRBJ1-4; D perhaps matches TRBD1 (6 bases). Germline CDR1 reads MDHEN; CDR2 reads SYDVKM. The ends were cut back, 5 bases at V and 4 bases at J, with 11 bases in the middle. The CDR3 runs to 14 residues. The CDR3 loop is CASSPDRNNEKLFF. Written as DNA, the CDR3 is TGTGCCAGCAGTCCGGACAGAAATAATGAAAAACTGTTTTTT.

V is TRBV19 and J is TRBJ2-7, with no clear D. There are 14 residues in the CDR3. The V and J ends lost 3 bases and 2 bases respectively, with 11 bases between them. Germline values: CDR1 LNHDA, CDR2 SQIVND (reference sequence). The CDR3 DNA is TGTGCCAGTAGTATCCTGACAAGCACCTACGAGCAGTACTTC. This sequence encodes CASSILTSTYEQYF.

The V gene is TRBV10-1, the J gene TRBJ2-1; 14 bases match TRBD2. The V segment lost 10 bases and the J segment 6 bases; nucleotides outside the gene matches: 11. Germline V gene lookup returns CDR1 WNHNN and CDR2 SYGVQD (reference sequence). The CDR3 covers 16 residues. CDR3 sequence: CANKQGLAGDRNEQFF. CDR3 sequence (DNA): TGCGCCAACAAACAGGGACTAGCGGGAGACCGCAATGAGCAGTTCTTC.

In this sample, this clone turned up a few times. V is TRBV2 and J is TRBJ1-5; TRBD1 matches 8 bases. With V trimmed by 3 bases and J by 6 bases, 4 bases remained unmatched. Per germline, CDR1 SNHLY and CDR2 FYNNEI. CDR3 length: 14 residues. As DNA, the CDR3 is TGTGCCAGCAGTGACAGGGGGCCAGGTCAGCCCCAGCATTTT. It codes for CASSDRGPGQPQHF.

The V and J genes are TRBV2 and TRBJ1-2; D call uncertain. V lost 5 bases and J lost 4, with 14 bases in between. CDR1 and CDR2 (germline): SNHLY, FYNNEI. CDR3 length: 14 residues. CDR3 sequence: CASSPSRVGYGYTF. CDR3 in DNA: TGTGCCAGCAGTCCCTCGAGGGTGGGCTATGGCTACACCTTC.

The chain combines TRBV7-2 with TRBJ2-1; D remains unclear. Germline-derived CDR1 and CDR2 are SGHTA and FQGNSA. This CDR3 contains 13 residues. Trimming removed 1 base at V and 6 bases at J, with 7 bases between. CDR3 nucleotides: TGTGCCAGCAGCTTAGAGTGGAGCAATGAGCAGTTCTTC. This translates into CASSLEWSNEQFF.

The V call is TRBV4-2, the J call TRBJ2-3, with TRBD2 matching over 16 bases. After removal of 4 bases from V and 3 bases from J, the junction contained 4 bases not matched to a gene. The germline CDR1 and CDR2 sequences are LGHNA and YNFKEQ. This CDR3 contains 17 residues. The CDR3 loop is CASSPGLAGGWTDTQYF. The CDR3 DNA follows: TGTGCCAGCAGCCCGGGACTAGCGGGAGGGTGGACAGATACGCAGTATTTT.

The rearrangement joins TRBV28 to TRBJ1-1; D is perhaps TRBD1 (5 bases). This CDR3 is 14 amino acids long. Per the germline V gene, CDR1 is MDHEN and CDR2 is SYDVKM. Trimming cost V 2 bases and J 5 bases, with 12 bases left between them. CDR3 DNA: TGTGCCAGCAGTTTAGGTCAGGGTTGGACTGAAGCTTTCTTT. Protein: CASSLGQGWTEAFF.

The chain carries TRBV6-5 and TRBJ2-5, with D possibly being TRBD2 (5 bases). This CDR3 is built from 15 residues. V shed 7 bases and J shed 4 bases, with 19 bases lying between them. In germline, CDR1 is MNHEY, CDR2 SVGAGI. CDR3 DNA sequence: TGTGCCAGCACGGGGTACGGCCCCAGAGGAGAGACCCAGTACTTC. This sequence encodes CASTGYGPRGETQYF.

This clone is a singleton in its sample. The chain links TRBV7-8 to TRBJ1-2; the D is unclear. V was cut by 3 bases and J by 1 base, with 6 bases left in between. The V gene's germline CDR1 is SGHVS and CDR2 FQNEAQ. This CDR3 comprises 13 residues. The CDR3 spells CASSLDFNYGYTF. The CDR3 nucleotides read TGTGCCAGCAGCTTGGACTTTAACTATGGCTACACCTTC.

At least ten counts were recorded for this clone. The gene calls are TRBV27 and TRBJ2-7, with D uncertain. Trimming removed 2 bases at V and 1 base at J, with 12 bases between. Germline values: CDR1 MNHEY, CDR2 SMNVEV (reference sequence). CDR3 length equals 15 residues. The chain's CDR3 is CASSLRQTFSYEQYF. The CDR3 DNA reads TGTGCCAGCAGTTTAAGGCAGACTTTTTCCTACGAGCAGTACTTC.

This clone has a single count. The chain joins TRBV14 to TRBJ1-1; D ambiguous. The CDR3 runs to 13 residues. CDR1 and CDR2 from the germline V gene are SGHDN and FVKESK. V was cut by 4 bases and J by 6 bases, with 12 bases left in between. This chain's CDR3 is CASSPALYSEAFF. In DNA, the CDR3 is TGTGCCAGCAGCCCCGCCCTTTACTCTGAAGCTTTCTTT.

The gene calls are TRBV4-2 and TRBJ1-6; TRBD1 is a possible D gene (6 bases). This CDR3 is 15 amino acids long. V was shortened by 0 bases and J by 7 bases, with 10 bases between the two germline ends. CDR1 is LGHNA, CDR2 YNFKEQ, per germline. The CDR3 DNA follows: TGTGCCAGCAGCCAAGATACAGGGTCGAATTCACCCCTCCACTTT. This translates into CASSQDTGSNSPLHF.

The chain employs TRBV19 and TRBJ2-1, with 9 bases lining up with TRBD2. The ends lost 8 bases at V and 7 bases at J; junction bases unmatched: 15. The CDR3 runs 16 residues. Germline CDR1 reads LNHDA; CDR2 reads SQIVND (reference sequence). CDR3 DNA sequence: TGTGCCAGTTCGCCTTATAATCCAGCGGGAGGAAATGAGCAGTTCTTC. This translates into CASSPYNPAGGNEQFF. Based on the CDR3 plus reference TRBV19 and TRBJ2-1, the full variable domain is DGGITQSPKYLFRKEGQNVTLSCEQNLNHDAMYWYRQDPGQGLRLIYYSQIVNDFQKGDIAEGYSVSREKKESFPLTVTSAQKNPTAFYLCASSPYNPAGGNEQFFGPGTRLTVL.

The chain links TRBV12-3 or TRBV12-4 to TRBJ1-5; D is unresolved. V lost 2 bases and J lost 4, with 6 bases in between. The CDR3 contains 13 residues. Here the CDR3 reads CASSLNFNQPQHF. DNA of the CDR3: TGTGCCAGCAGTTTAAACTTTAATCAGCCCCAGCATTTT.

The CDR3, as DNA: TGTGCCAGCAGCCCGGACAGGTTAAATTCACCCCTCCACTTT. It codes for CASSPDRLNSPLHF. The chain employs TRBV6-5 and TRBJ1-6; 7 bases fit TRBD1. CDR3 length: 14 amino acids. Germline V gene data show CDR1 as MNHEY and CDR2 as SVGAGI. Germline trimming cut 6 bases from V and 7 bases from J; bases unmatched to any gene: 6.

The chain has TRBV6-6 and TRBJ1-2; D is undetermined. With 6 bases removed from V and 8 bases from J, the gap between germline ends came to 16 bases. This CDR3 comprises 13 residues. Germline V gene data show CDR1 as MNHNY and CDR2 as SVGAGI (reference sequence). CDR3 nucleotides: TGTGCCAGCAGGATGGACCGGGGTGGGGGCTACACCTTC. Its translation is CASRMDRGGGYTF.

The chain uses TRBV29-1 and TRBJ2-2; 11 bases line up with TRBD2. The CDR3 is 16 amino acids. The germline V gene encodes CDR1 SQVTM and CDR2 ANQGSEA. V trimming: 0 bases; J trimming: 6 bases; junction bases outside the gene matches: 6. CDR3 loop: CSVEDHSGRAAGELFF. For the CDR3, the DNA is TGCAGCGTTGAAGATCATAGCGGGAGGGCCGCCGGGGAGCTGTTTTTT.

The chain recombines TRBV6-4 with TRBJ2-1; the match to TRBD2 covers 10 bases. The CDR3 runs 15 residues. Germline V CDR1 and CDR2: MRHNA, SNTAGT. The J segment lost 8 bases and the V segment lost 7 bases, leaving 11 bases of the junction unmatched. The CDR3 nucleotides are TGTGCCAGCAAATCGTTGGCTAGCGGGAGCTATGAGCAGTTCTTC. It specifies CASKSLASGSYEQFF.

For the CDR3, the DNA is TGTGCCAGCAGGGCGGGGACAGGGGTTGACGAGCAGTACTTC. As protein: CASRAGTGVDEQYF. V is TRBV28 and J is TRBJ2-7; 10 bases line up with TRBD1. V was clipped by 6 bases and J by 5 bases; unmatched bases: 7. The V gene's germline CDR1 is MDHEN and CDR2 SYDVKM. The CDR3 sequence is 14 residues long.

This sequence joins TRBV4-2 and TRBJ2-2, with 8 bases that match TRBD2. This CDR3 has 15 amino acids. Germline CDR1 reads LGHNA; CDR2 reads YNFKEQ. The junction had 5 bases not matched to a gene; V was cut back by 0 bases and J by 8 bases. CDR3 DNA sequence: TGTGCCAGCAGCCAAGATCGCGCTAGCGGGGGGGAGCTGTTTTTT. As protein: CASSQDRASGGELFF.